The rows below give T cell receptor beta chains drawn from one sample of a study of monozygotic twins with inflammatory bowel disease. TCRdb re-called the 5' RACE reads and catalogs CDR3 proteins one per entry, DNA excluded. The sample shows 80,000 or so distinct CDR3 sequences, and approximately 7% sits with its ten largest clones. The sample was blood. These receptors were obtained from a human donor with ulcerative colitis or Crohn's disease, or a healthy co-twin of an affected twin (not recorded which). Each CDR3 is given with its conserved first and last residue.

v_call: TRBV2
j_call: TRBJ2-7
cdr3_aa: CASSARGYGEQYF

v_call: TRBV6-2/TRBV6-3
j_call: TRBJ2-7
cdr3_aa: CASSYGPIYEQYF

v_call: TRBV3-1
j_call: TRBJ2-1
cdr3_aa: CASSQGRRDRNEQFF

v_call: TRBV5-4
j_call: TRBJ2-3
cdr3_aa: CASSLSPGLTHAQLGQYF

v_call: TRBV9
j_call: TRBJ2-7
cdr3_aa: CASSVAQQGFLEQYF

v_call: TRBV5-1
j_call: TRBJ1-3
cdr3_aa: CASSSGGSGNTIYF

v_call: TRBV19
j_call: TRBJ2-4
cdr3_aa: CASRDRLAKNIQYF

v_call: TRBV12-3/TRBV12-4
j_call: TRBJ2-3
cdr3_aa: CASGSSADTQYF

v_call: TRBV5-1
j_call: TRBJ1-1
cdr3_aa: CASGTGVDATEAFF

v_call: TRBV5-4
j_call: TRBJ2-3
cdr3_aa: CASSLFGQGTDTQYF

v_call: TRBV15
j_call: TRBJ2-3
cdr3_aa: CATSSERRGWQYF

v_call: TRBV7-9
j_call: TRBJ1-4
cdr3_aa: CASSLARPETVMNRLFF

v_call: TRBV5-1
j_call: TRBJ2-1
cdr3_aa: CASSPILTLYNEQFF

v_call: TRBV18
j_call: TRBJ1-6
cdr3_aa: CASSLGQAGDSPLHF

v_call: TRBV18
j_call: TRBJ2-7
cdr3_aa: CASSPSTSGGGEQYF

v_call: TRBV11-2
j_call: TRBJ2-2
cdr3_aa: CASSPQVNTGELFF

v_call: TRBV12-3/TRBV12-4
j_call: TRBJ1-2
cdr3_aa: CASREFGTGGGYTF

v_call: TRBV12-3/TRBV12-4
j_call: TRBJ1-1
cdr3_aa: CASSFYGLFTGYTEAFF

v_call: TRBV12-5
j_call: TRBJ1-4
cdr3_aa: CASGLSPGQGGGKLFF

v_call: TRBV2
j_call: TRBJ2-1
cdr3_aa: CASSVSSGGYNEQFF

v_call: TRBV7-8
j_call: TRBJ2-3
cdr3_aa: CASIPGPGITDTQYF

v_call: TRBV12-3/TRBV12-4
j_call: TRBJ2-1
cdr3_aa: CASRGILARGRQFF